The 20 T cell receptor beta chains below come from one sample, sequenced in a study of CD8 T cells in ankylosing spondylitis. TCRdb re-derived calls from the 5' RACE reads in MiXCR, one entry per CDR3 protein. The table lists some 290,000 distinct CDR3 sequences, approximately 20% of them singletons. The sequenced material came from blood, either unsorted or a sorted T cell fraction (not recorded which). Every receptor here comes from a male donor with ankylosing spondylitis or in good health (not recorded which).

V gene TRBV15 combines with J gene TRBJ1-1; no reliable D call. CDR3 size: 12 residues. Trimming took off 0 bases at V and 12 bases at J, with 11 bases between the two ends. Germline V gene sequence: CDR1 LNHNV, CDR2 YYDKDF (reference sequence). CDR3 in amino acids: CATSREPHGSFF. In DNA, the CDR3 is TGTGCCACCAGCAGAGAGCCCCACGGTTCTTTCTTT.

This sequence joins TRBV4-1 and TRBJ1-5; D gene ambiguous. Germline CDR1 and CDR2: MGHRA and YSYEKL. CDR3 length: 14 amino acids. The V and J ends lost 1 base and 4 bases respectively, with 8 bases between them. The CDR3 here is CASSQVTPNQPQHF. The CDR3 bases are TGCGCCAGCAGCCAAGTAACACCGAATCAGCCCCAGCATTTT.

The CDR3 sequence is CASRRITGELFF. CDR3 in DNA: TGTGCCAGCAGGCGCATTACCGGGGAGCTGTTTTTT. The chain couples TRBV6-5 to TRBJ2-2; unclear D gene. V dropped 6 bases and J dropped 5 bases, with 7 bases sitting between them. This CDR3 region has 12 residues. The germline CDR1 and CDR2 sequences are MNHEY and SVGAGI.

This clonotype was found many times. V gene TRBV12-3 or TRBV12-4 combines with J gene TRBJ2-2; TRBD1 matches at 9 bases. The CDR3 consists of 15 residues. V lost 6 bases and J lost 2; bases outside the gene matches: 4. In DNA, the CDR3 is TGTGCCAGCAGCCGGGACAGGGCAAACACCGGGGAGCTGTTTTTT. This encodes CASSRDRANTGELFF.

This clonotype has only a few counts. V usage is TRBV12-3 or TRBV12-4 and J usage is TRBJ2-1, with 10 bases matching TRBD2. V shed 0 bases and J 7 bases; nucleotides not matched to a gene: 9. This CDR3 is built from 17 residues. DNA for the CDR3: TGTGCCAGCAGTTTAGCGGGTCCGGGACTAGCGAGAAATGAGCAGTTCTTC. Its translation: CASSLAGPGLARNEQFF.

This clonotype was detected only a few times. The V gene is TRBV7-2, the J gene TRBJ2-3; D remains unclear. This CDR3 has 14 residues. Germline CDR1 reads SGHTA; CDR2 reads FQGNSA. V was clipped by 3 bases and J by 2 bases, with 9 bases between them. DNA for the CDR3: TGTGCCAGCAGCTTGGGCCTCGTCACAGATACGCAGTATTTT. It encodes CASSLGLVTDTQYF.

In its sample, this clonotype was seen a few times. The CDR3 nucleotides read TGTGCCAGCAGCCAAGATCGAGGGGACACTGAAGCTTTCTTT. It is translated as CASSQDRGDTEAFF. The genes are TRBV4-2 and TRBJ1-1, with a weak D call TRBD1 (5 bases). The CDR3 is 14 residues long. Trimming shortened V by 0 bases and J by 3 bases, and 8 bases separated the two germline ends. Germline lookup yields CDR1 LGHNA and CDR2 YNFKEQ.

There are many counts of this clonotype. The rearrangement joins TRBV27 to TRBJ1-6; TRBD1 is a possible D gene (5 bases). The germline V gene has CDR1 MNHEY and CDR2 SMNVEV (reference sequence). The CDR3 has 15 residues. V was pared by 9 bases and J by 2 bases, with 14 bases between. CDR3 sequence (DNA): TGTGCCAGTCAGGGTATTTGGCCCTATAATTCACCCCTCCACTTT. Protein: CASQGIWPYNSPLHF.

J is TRBJ2-7 and V is TRBV10-3; unclear D gene. V lost 3 bases and J 0 bases, leaving 15 bases between the germline ends. Germline V gives CDR1 ENHRY, CDR2 SYGVKD. This CDR3 comprises 16 residues. In nucleotides, the CDR3 is TGTGCCATCAGTGACCCGGGCAGGCCAAGCTCCTACGAGCAGTACGTC. Its translation is CAISDPGRPSSYEQYV.

This clonotype occurred once. V usage is TRBV11-3 and J usage is TRBJ2-3, with 13 positions matching TRBD2. Trimming took 3 bases from V and 4 from J; bases not matched to a gene: 4. CDR3 size: 16 residues. The germline V gene has CDR1 SGHNT and CDR2 YENEEA. CDR3 residues: CASSFGLAGVSDTQYF. The CDR3 DNA sequence: TGTGCCAGCAGCTTCGGACTAGCGGGAGTATCAGATACGCAGTATTTT.

This chain joins TRBV7-9 and TRBJ2-2, with TRBD1 matching 9 bases. V dropped 5 bases and J dropped 6; count of bases not matched to a gene: 13. Germline-derived CDR1 and CDR2 are SEHNR and FQNEAQ (reference sequence). The CDR3 is 17 amino acids. In nucleotides, the CDR3 is TGTGCCAGCAGCCCTCATGAACCGGGACAGGGACCCGGGGAGCTGTTTTTT. It translates to CASSPHEPGQGPGELFF. Filled out from reference TRBV7-9 and TRBJ2-2, the complete variable domain reads DTGVSQNPRHKITKRGQNVTFRCDPISEHNRLYWYRQTLGQGPEFLTYFQNEAQLEKSRLLSDRFSAERPKGSFSTLEIQRTEQGDSAMYLCASSPHEPGQGPGELFFGEGSRLTVL.

The rearrangement uses TRBV7-9 and TRBJ2-5, with D unresolved. The CDR3 has 15 residues. Trimming removed 1 base from V and 2 bases from J, with 11 bases in between. CDR1 and CDR2 (germline): SEHNR, FQNEAQ (reference sequence). The CDR3 here is CASSLESGSQETQYF. The CDR3 coding sequence is TGTGCCAGCAGCTTAGAATCAGGCTCACAAGAGACCCAGTACTTC.

V usage is TRBV18 and J usage is TRBJ2-2; 10 nucleotides match TRBD2. The V segment lost 1 base and the J segment 1 base; nucleotides outside the gene matches: 3. Looked up from germline, CDR1 is KGHSH and CDR2 is LQKENI. CDR3 length equals 17 residues. The CDR3 nucleotides are TGTGCCAGCTCACCACGCAGCGGGGGGGTGAACACCGGGGAGCTGTTTTTT. This codes for CASSPRSGGVNTGELFF.

V usage is TRBV7-9 and J usage is TRBJ2-3; D is ambiguous. CDR1 is SEHNR and CDR2 is FQNEAQ in the germline V gene (reference sequence). V lost 4 bases and J 8 bases, leaving 10 bases between the germline ends. The CDR3 spans 12 residues. The CDR3 DNA is TGTGCCAGCAGCTCGACTGAGTTTACGCAGTATTTT. Protein product: CASSSTEFTQYF.

The sample holds many counts of this clonotype. The chain uses TRBV5-1 and TRBJ2-2, with 11 positions matching TRBD1. Germline assignment: CDR1 SGHRS and CDR2 YFSETQ. The CDR3 sequence is 14 residues long. V gave up 6 bases and J gave up 7 bases; unmatched junction bases: 5. The CDR3: CASTWTGGIGELFF. The CDR3 nucleotides are TGCGCCAGCACCTGGACAGGGGGCATCGGGGAGCTGTTTTTT.

This clonotype has ten or more counts. This chain links TRBV4-2 with TRBJ1-1; TRBD1 is a possible D gene (6 bases). This CDR3 has 15 amino acids. Germline-derived CDR1 and CDR2 are LGHNA and YNFKEQ. The V end lost 4 bases, the J end lost 6 bases, and 18 bases lay between the germline ends. The CDR3 protein is CASSPPRGQPSEAFF. In DNA form, the CDR3 reads TGTGCCAGCAGCCCCCCCCGTGGACAGCCCTCTGAAGCTTTCTTT.

The rearrangement links TRBV12-3 or TRBV12-4 to TRBJ2-2; D gene uncertain. The CDR3 is made up of 14 amino acids. With 5 bases removed from V and 1 base from J, the gap between germline ends came to 8 bases. The CDR3 DNA sequence: TGTGCCAGCAGTCGTCACGAGAACACCGGGGAGCTGTTTTTT. Its protein is CASSRHENTGELFF.

This clonotype was picked up a small number of times. This sequence joins TRBV9 and TRBJ2-1; no definite D call. Deletions cut 0 bases from V and 5 bases from J, with 15 bases between. In germline, CDR1 is SGDLS, CDR2 YYNGEE. The CDR3 has 16 amino acids. Written as DNA, the CDR3 is TGTGCCAGCAGCGTAGAAGGCCGACGGAATAACAATGAGCAGTTCTTC. Protein: CASSVEGRRNNNEQFF.

This clonotype appeared a few times. This chain joins TRBV15 and TRBJ2-1; the D gene is possibly TRBD2 (7 bases). CDR3 length: 15 amino acids. The V gene's germline CDR1 is LNHNV and CDR2 YYDKDF (reference sequence). V lost 4 bases, J lost 3 bases, and 13 bases lay in between. CDR3 in DNA: TGTGCCACCAGCACTAGTAGGGGGGGCTACAATGAGCAGTTCTTC. Translated: CATSTSRGGYNEQFF.

In its sample, this clonotype was seen a few times. The chain joins TRBV5-5 to TRBJ1-5; TRBD1 might be the D (6 bases). Germline V gene sequence: CDR1 SGHKS, CDR2 YYEKEE (reference sequence). V was cut by 3 bases and J by 1 base, with 14 bases left in between. This CDR3 contains 16 residues. In DNA form, the CDR3 reads TGTGCCAGCAGCTCCTCCGGGACAACGAGCAATCAGCCCCAGCATTTT. This gives the protein CASSSSGTTSNQPQHF.